The 18 T cell receptor beta chains in this list originate from one sample, sequenced in a study of CD8 T cell repertoires and HIV-1 epitope variants. No antigens are known for them. Produced via immunoSEQ multiplex PCR; TCRdb's table is partial and in-frame only. The sample consists of just over 7,000 clones, around three fifths of them appearing once. Sequenced material: cultured CD8+ T cells derived from PBMCs. These receptors were collected from a male donor with HIV.

This chain joins TRBV6-1 and TRBJ1-6; possibly TRBD1 for D (6 bases). Trimming took off 4 bases at V and 9 bases at J, with 10 bases between the two ends. The CDR3 spans 13 residues. The germline gives CDR1 MNHNS, CDR2 SASEGT. This chain's CDR3 is CASSAQGFSPLHF. The CDR3 coding sequence is TGTGCCAGCAGTGCACAGGGTTTTTCACCCCTCCACTTT.

The rearrangement joins TRBV7-9 to TRBJ2-2; 7 positions match TRBD2. Germline V gene sequence: CDR1 SEHNR, CDR2 FQNEAQ (reference sequence). J gave up 6 bases and V 5 bases, and 9 bases lay outside the gene matches. This CDR3 comprises 15 residues. CDR3 bases: TGTGCCAGCAGCCGGGCCACTAGCGCCGCCGGGGAGCTGTTTTTT. Translating gives CASSRATSAAGELFF.

This clone was counted a single time. This chain links TRBV14 with TRBJ2-5; tentatively, D is TRBD2 (5 bases). Trimming cost V 1 base and J 5 bases, with 17 bases left between them. The CDR3 is made up of 16 amino acids. The germline gives CDR1 SGHDN, CDR2 FVKESK. CDR3 coding DNA: TGTGCCAGCAGCCAAGGAGGGCTAACGGGATCCGAGACCCAGTACTTC. This sequence encodes CASSQGGLTGSETQYF.

V usage is TRBV28 and J usage is TRBJ1-4, with 7 nucleotides matching TRBD1. Germline V gene lookup returns CDR1 MDHEN and CDR2 SYDVKM. The trim removed 6 bases at V and 2 bases at J, leaving 9 bases unmatched. The CDR3 is made up of 16 amino acids. CDR3 in amino acids: CASSRDRVGTNEKLFF. The CDR3 DNA is TGTGCCAGCAGCCGAGACAGGGTGGGGACTAATGAAAAACTGTTTTTT.

J is TRBJ2-7 and V is TRBV27; TRBD2 matches at 12 bases. Germline CDR1 MNHEY, CDR2 SMNVEV (reference sequence). The V gene end was trimmed by 5 bases and the J gene end by 0 bases; junction bases not matched to a gene: 5. The CDR3 has 16 amino acids. CDR3: CASSPSGLAGSYEQYF. The CDR3 nucleotides read TGTGCCAGCAGTCCGTCGGGACTAGCGGGCTCCTACGAGCAGTACTTC.

V gene TRBV28 combines with J gene TRBJ2-2, with 11 bases that match TRBD2. In germline, CDR1 is MDHEN, CDR2 SYDVKM. The J segment lost 7 bases and the V segment lost 6 bases, leaving 7 bases of the junction unmatched. This CDR3 contains 15 residues. This chain's CDR3 is CASSHGTSGHGELFF. The CDR3 DNA reads as TGTGCCAGCAGCCACGGGACTAGCGGTCACGGGGAGCTGTTTTTT.

This chain links TRBV7-8 with TRBJ2-3, with 11 bases that match TRBD2. After removal of 5 bases from V and 4 bases from J, the junction contained 8 bases not matched to a gene. The CDR3 length is 16 residues. CDR1 and CDR2 from the germline V gene are SGHVS and FQNEAQ. This CDR3 reads CASSAIAGGPSDTQYF. For the CDR3, the DNA is TGTGCCAGCAGCGCCATAGCGGGAGGGCCGTCAGATACGCAGTATTTT.

The chain employs TRBV7-3 and TRBJ2-1; tentatively, D is TRBD2 (5 bases). The CDR3 has 11 amino acids. Germline V gene lookup returns CDR1 SGHTA and CDR2 FQGTGA. V lost 5 bases to trimming and J lost 7 bases, with 6 bases between them. CDR3 DNA: TGTGCCAGCAGCGGCGGGAATGAGCAGTTCTTC. As protein: CASSGGNEQFF. The entire variable domain, with the rest obtained from reference TRBV7-3 and TRBJ2-1, is as follows: GAGVSQTPSNKVTEKGKYVELRCDPISGHTALYWYRQSLGQGPEFLIYFQGTGAADDSGLPNDRFFAVRPEGSVSTLKIQRTERGDSAVYLCASSGGNEQFFGPGTRLTVL.

This clone was detected only once. J is TRBJ2-1 and V is TRBV11-2; D ambiguous. This CDR3 is built from 12 residues. Germline assignment: CDR1 SGHAT and CDR2 FQNNGV. V was clipped by 5 bases and J by 5 bases, with 7 bases between them. As DNA, the CDR3 is TGTGCCAGCAGCCGCGCTAACAATGAGCAGTTCTTC. Amino acid sequence: CASSRANNEQFF.

The V and J genes are TRBV2 and TRBJ1-1; tentatively, D is TRBD1 (5 bases). The CDR3 runs 13 residues. From germline, CDR1 is SNHLY and CDR2 FYNNEI. CDR3 sequence reads: CPHGTGTNTEAFF. The CDR3 region has the DNA TGTCCCCACGGGACGGGGACTAACACTGAAGCTTTCTTT.

This CDR3 reads CASSQLAGDHEQYF. As DNA, the CDR3 is TGCGCCAGCAGCCAACTAGCGGGAGACCACGAGCAGTACTTC. The chain carries TRBV4-1 and TRBJ2-7; TRBD2 aligns across 10 bases. This CDR3 has 14 residues. V lost 2 bases and J lost 5; bases outside the gene matches: 3. CDR1 and CDR2 (germline): MGHRA, YSYEKL.

The chain employs TRBV5-1 and TRBJ1-5; the match to TRBD1 covers 7 bases. Looked up from germline, CDR1 is SGHRS and CDR2 is YFSETQ. The CDR3 totals 15 residues. V was clipped by 2 bases and J by 5 bases; unmatched bases: 7. Here the CDR3 DNA reads TGCGCCAGCAGCTTTCTCGGGACAGACGATCAGCCCCAGCATTTT. It encodes CASSFLGTDDQPQHF.

The chain recombines TRBV27 with TRBJ1-2; possibly TRBD1 for D (5 bases). Trimming left V 3 bases short and J 3 bases short, with 11 bases between. Germline CDR1 MNHEY, CDR2 SMNVEV (reference sequence). There are 14 residues in the CDR3. The CDR3 DNA reads as TGTGCCAGCAGTTTCGACAGCTCCTACTATGGCTACACCTTC. Translation gives CASSFDSSYYGYTF.

This clone was observed a single time. The chain couples TRBV13 to TRBJ2-5; possibly TRBD1 for D (6 bases). The J call may be faulty, since TRBJ2-7 better matches the DNA end. CDR1 and CDR2 from the germline V gene are PRHDT and FYEKMQ (reference sequence). CDR3 size: 13 residues. DNA of the CDR3: TGTGCCAGCAGCTTGACAGGCAAGAACGAGCAGTACTTC. It translates to CASSLTGKNEQYF.

CDR3 protein: CASSYGTGGIKPQHF. In DNA, the CDR3 is TGTGCCAGCAGTTACGGGACAGGGGGTATCAAGCCCCAGCATTTT. The V gene is TRBV6-5, the J gene TRBJ1-5; 11 bases align to TRBD1. Looked up from germline, CDR1 is MNHEY and CDR2 is SVGAGI. This CDR3 is 15 amino acids long. The V segment lost 2 bases and the J segment 8 bases; nucleotides outside the gene matches: 5.

The chain joins TRBV19 to TRBJ1-6; 7 positions match TRBD1. J was trimmed by 9 bases and V by 6 bases; bases with no gene match: 8. The CDR3 sequence is 14 residues long. Per the germline V gene, CDR1 is LNHDA and CDR2 is SQIVND (reference sequence). CDR3 loop: CASRAAGGSSPLHF. The CDR3 nucleotides read TGTGCCAGTAGGGCTGCAGGGGGTTCTTCACCCCTCCACTTT.

The chain recombines TRBV9 with TRBJ2-1; 8 bases match TRBD2. This CDR3 contains 15 residues. The junction had 8 bases not matched to a gene; V was cut back by 0 bases and J by 9 bases. Germline CDR1 SGDLS, CDR2 YYNGEE. DNA of the CDR3: TGTGCCAGCAGCGTAGAGGGCGGGAGGAGGGGTGAGCAGTTCTTC. This sequence encodes CASSVEGGRRGEQFF.

The rearrangement joins TRBV28 to TRBJ2-7; 10 nucleotides agree with TRBD2. The junction had 4 bases not matched to a gene; V was cut back by 1 base and J by 4 bases. Germline CDR1 is MDHEN and CDR2 is SYDVKM. CDR3 length: 15 residues. CDR3 sequence: CASSLFGSGRYEQYF. In DNA form, the CDR3 reads TGTGCCAGCAGTTTATTTGGTAGCGGGAGGTACGAGCAGTACTTC.